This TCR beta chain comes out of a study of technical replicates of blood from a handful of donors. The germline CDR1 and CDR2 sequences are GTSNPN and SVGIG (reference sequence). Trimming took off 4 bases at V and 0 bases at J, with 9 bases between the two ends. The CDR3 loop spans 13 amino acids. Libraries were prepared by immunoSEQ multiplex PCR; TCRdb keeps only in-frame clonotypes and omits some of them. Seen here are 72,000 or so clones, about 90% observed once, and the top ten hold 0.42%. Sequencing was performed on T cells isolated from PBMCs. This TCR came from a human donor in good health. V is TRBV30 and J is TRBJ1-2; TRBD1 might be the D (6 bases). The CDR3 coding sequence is TGTGCCTGGAACAGACAGGCTAACTATGGCTACACCTTC. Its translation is CAWNRQANYGYTF.